The text below deals with one T cell receptor beta chain. This sample was taken from a study of immune evolution from preneoplasia to lung adenocarcinoma. Produced via immunoSEQ multiplex PCR; TCRdb's table is partial and in-frame only. The repertoire holds roughly 4,100 clones, with 83% as singletons. V shed 6 bases, J shed 2 bases, and the junction held 4 bases outside the gene matches. CDR3 length equals 13 residues. Germline values: CDR1 SQVTM, CDR2 ANQGSEA. The sequenced sample consisted of FFPE minimally invasive lung adenocarcinoma tissue. V gene TRBV29-1 combines with J gene TRBJ2-3, with 8 bases that match TRBD2. This TCR was recovered from a person in their sixties with lung adenocarcinoma. The CDR3 coding sequence is TGCAGCGTGCGTAGCGGGAACACAGATACGCAGTATTTT. This codes for CSVRSGNTDTQYF.